Shown below are 25 T cell receptor beta chains from a single sample sequenced in a study of blood T cell repertoires in COVID-19. The repertoire was sequenced with immunoSEQ multiplex PCR; TCRdb's copy has only in-frame clones and lacks some. Of approximately 90,000 clones listed, roughly three quarters are singletons. Sequencing was performed on peripheral blood. The receptors shown here come from a human donor in a cohort sampled during active COVID-19.

V usage is TRBV19 and J usage is TRBJ2-1; 8 bases are a match to TRBD2. CDR1 and CDR2 from the germline V gene are LNHDA and SQIVND (reference sequence). V shed 4 bases and J 2 bases; nucleotides not matched to a gene: 7. This CDR3 has 16 amino acids. CDR3 protein: CASSNREGRAYNEQFF. The CDR3 DNA is TGTGCCAGTAGTAACCGGGAGGGCCGGGCCTACAATGAGCAGTTCTTC.

The gene calls are TRBV19 and TRBJ2-1, with a possible D match to TRBD2 (5 bases). Germline V gene sequence: CDR1 LNHDA, CDR2 SQIVND (reference sequence). Trimming pared 5 bases from V and 10 bases from J, leaving 12 bases between. The CDR3 has 12 amino acids. Here the CDR3 DNA reads TGTGCCAGTAGTGCAGACTACCCCGAGCAGTTCTTC. It specifies CASSADYPEQFF.

This chain joins TRBV9 and TRBJ1-4, with a tentative D call TRBD1 (5 bases). The germline gives CDR1 SGDLS, CDR2 YYNGEE. The CDR3 is made up of 17 amino acids. V lost 4 bases and J 0 bases, leaving 16 bases between the germline ends. The CDR3 bases are TGTGCCAGCAGCACCCACCCCGGGGGTTCAACTAATGAAAAACTGTTTTTT. Protein product: CASSTHPGGSTNEKLFF.

V gene TRBV28 combines with J gene TRBJ2-2, with 10 bases that match TRBD2. Unmatched junction bases numbered 6, after V lost 7 bases and J lost 1 base. CDR1 is MDHEN, CDR2 SYDVKM, per germline. This CDR3 spans 16 amino acids. CDR3 sequence reads: CASTSGRAVNTGELFF. The CDR3 DNA is TGTGCCAGCACTAGCGGGAGAGCAGTGAACACCGGGGAGCTGTTTTTT.

The rearrangement uses TRBV11-2 and TRBJ2-1, with TRBD1 identical over 7 bases. Per germline, CDR1 SGHAT and CDR2 FQNNGV. The CDR3 is 17 amino acids. V was clipped by 2 bases and J by 8 bases; unmatched bases: 15. The CDR3 is CASSLTWDSSGRDEQFF. The CDR3 DNA reads TGTGCCAGCAGCTTAACCTGGGACAGCTCGGGCCGGGATGAGCAGTTCTTC.

This chain connects TRBV29-1 to TRBJ2-2; 7 nucleotides agree with TRBD1. The length of the CDR3 is 13 residues. V was pared by 7 bases and J by 4 bases, with 6 bases of the junction left unmatched. The germline V gene has CDR1 SQVTM and CDR2 ANQGSEA. CDR3 sequence reads: CSGGTAFTGELFF. CDR3 DNA sequence: TGCAGCGGAGGGACAGCTTTCACCGGGGAGCTGTTTTTT.

This clone has only one observation. V is TRBV6-5 and J is TRBJ2-5, with 10 bases that match TRBD1. The CDR3 extends over 15 amino acids. Per the germline V gene, CDR1 is MNHEY and CDR2 is SVGAGI. After removal of 6 bases from V and 5 bases from J, the junction contained 9 bases not matched to a gene. CDR3 sequence reads: CASRTDRGRGETQYF. Here the CDR3 DNA reads TGTGCCAGCAGAACAGACAGGGGGCGCGGGGAGACCCAGTACTTC.

This clone was counted a single time. The gene calls are TRBV13 and TRBJ1-6, with D possibly matching TRBD1 (5 bases). This CDR3 contains 16 residues. Trimming cost V 2 bases and J 3 bases, with 11 bases left between them. Germline V gene lookup returns CDR1 PRHDT and CDR2 FYEKMQ (reference sequence). The CDR3 DNA sequence: TGTGCCAGCAGCTTATGGGGCGACGGCTATAATTCACCCCTCCACTTT. Protein sequence: CASSLWGDGYNSPLHF.

The V call is TRBV6-4, the J call TRBJ2-1, with D possibly matching TRBD2 (5 bases). Germline V lookup: CDR1 MRHNA, CDR2 SNTAGT. This CDR3 is 14 amino acids long. V lost 3 bases to trimming and J lost 7 bases, with 13 bases between them. The DNA of the CDR3 is TGTGCCAGCAGTGATGGATATGGAGGAAATGAGCAGTTCTTC. It codes for CASSDGYGGNEQFF.

The chain employs TRBV24-1 and TRBJ2-1, with 8 bases fitting TRBD2. With 3 bases clipped from V and 9 bases from J, the junction kept 12 bases outside the gene matches. The CDR3 totals 16 residues. CDR1 and CDR2 from the germline V gene are KGHDR and SFDVKD. The CDR3 nucleotides read TGTGCCACCAGTGATCCGCGGGCGACCGGGAGGGCTGAGCAGTTCTTC. Its protein is CATSDPRATGRAEQFF.

This clone was observed a few times. This chain connects TRBV4-3 to TRBJ2-7, with 7 bases aligning to TRBD2. With V trimmed by 2 bases and J by 2 bases, 6 bases remained unmatched. Germline V CDR1 and CDR2: LGHNA, YSLEER. The length of the CDR3 is 15 residues. The CDR3, as DNA: TGCGCCAGCAGCCAAACGGTTGCGGGAGCCTACGAGCAGTACTTC. It codes for CASSQTVAGAYEQYF.

The V and J genes are TRBV6-2 or TRBV6-3 and TRBJ2-2, with a tentative D call TRBD2 (5 bases). Germline-derived CDR1 and CDR2 are MNHEY and SVGEGT. CDR3 length equals 17 residues. The V end lost 2 bases, the J end lost 5 bases, and 18 bases lay between the germline ends. CDR3 amino acids: CASSYVLGEVRTGELFF. The CDR3 bases are TGTGCCAGCAGTTACGTTTTGGGAGAAGTGCGGACCGGGGAGCTGTTTTTT.

This chain connects TRBV5-1 to TRBJ2-7; 9 bases match TRBD2. There are 15 residues in the CDR3. J gave up 2 bases and V 0 bases, and 3 bases lay outside the gene matches. Germline V gene sequence: CDR1 SGHRS, CDR2 YFSETQ. The CDR3, as DNA: TGCGCCAGCAGCTTGGCTAGCGGGGTAACCTACGAGCAGTACTTC. Translated: CASSLASGVTYEQYF. Complete variable domain (other parts from reference TRBV5-1 and TRBJ2-7): KAGVTQTPRYLIKTRGQQVTLSCSPISGHRSVSWYQQTPGQGLQFLFEYFSETQRNKGNFPGRFSGRQFSNSRSEMNVSTLELGDSALYLCASSLASGVTYEQYFGPGTRLTVT.

V usage is TRBV19 and J usage is TRBJ2-7; TRBD1 might be the D (5 bases). The V gene's germline CDR1 is LNHDA and CDR2 SQIVND (reference sequence). The CDR3 spans 14 residues. Trimming stripped 1 base from V and 4 bases from J, with 11 bases between. The CDR3 nucleotides are TGTGCCAGTAGTATAGGGGCAGGGCCGTACGAGCAGTACTTC. It yields the protein CASSIGAGPYEQYF.

The genes are TRBV12-3 or TRBV12-4 and TRBJ1-4, with D perhaps TRBD1 (5 bases). Deletions cut 3 bases from V and 8 bases from J, with 10 bases between. This CDR3 region has 13 residues. The CDR3, as DNA: TGTGCCAGCAGTTTTGGGACTACCGAAAAACTGTTTTTT. Encoded protein: CASSFGTTEKLFF.

The chain has TRBV5-5 and TRBJ1-6, with D possibly being TRBD1 (6 bases). The CDR3 consists of 15 residues. Germline CDR1 SGHKS, CDR2 YYEKEE (reference sequence). The V and J ends lost 0 bases and 9 bases respectively, with 13 bases between them. The CDR3 loop reads CASSLVTGMGSPLHF. The CDR3 coding sequence is TGTGCCAGCAGCTTGGTTACAGGGATGGGTTCACCCCTCCACTTT.

The V and J genes are TRBV7-2 and TRBJ2-3; 10 nucleotides line up with TRBD2. The CDR3 spans 14 residues. In germline, CDR1 is SGHTA, CDR2 FQGNSA. V lost 5 bases to trimming and J lost 6 bases; unmatched junction nucleotides: 5. CDR3 amino acids: CASSTRTSGDTQYF. The CDR3 DNA sequence: TGTGCCAGCAGCACCAGGACTAGCGGTGATACGCAGTATTTT.

The rearrangement uses TRBV7-9 and TRBJ1-2, with a tentative D call TRBD1 (6 bases). Germline CDR1 SEHNR, CDR2 FQNEAQ (reference sequence). This CDR3 comprises 15 residues. Trimming removed 5 bases from V and 4 bases from J, with 17 bases in between. The CDR3: CASSRGGDGSYGYTF. CDR3 in DNA: TGTGCCAGCAGCCGAGGGGGGGACGGATCCTATGGCTACACCTTC.

The V call is TRBV19, the J call TRBJ2-5; 10 positions match TRBD1. CDR1 is LNHDA and CDR2 is SQIVND in the germline V gene (reference sequence). The CDR3 consists of 17 residues. V shed 3 bases, J shed 2 bases, and the junction held 9 bases outside the gene matches. The CDR3 loop reads CASSMDGADRGQETQYF. CDR3 in DNA: TGTGCCAGTAGTATGGATGGAGCGGACAGGGGGCAAGAGACCCAGTACTTC.

The chain uses TRBV15 and TRBJ2-3; tentatively, D is TRBD1 (5 bases). With 4 bases removed from V and 3 bases from J, the gap between germline ends came to 14 bases. Germline V CDR1 and CDR2: LNHNV, YYDKDF (reference sequence). The CDR3 loop spans 15 amino acids. CDR3 nucleotide sequence: TGTGCCACCAGCATGGTAGCAGGGAAAACAGATACGCAGTATTTT. This translates into CATSMVAGKTDTQYF.

The chain joins TRBV9 to TRBJ1-1; the match to TRBD1 covers 7 bases. This CDR3 region has 14 residues. Looked up from germline, CDR1 is SGDLS and CDR2 is YYNGEE. Trimming cost V 6 bases and J 2 bases; bases outside gene matches: 7. The CDR3 DNA sequence: TGTGCCAGCACCAGGGGGATAGGAAACACTGAAGCTTTCTTT. Its translation: CASTRGIGNTEAFF.

This chain links TRBV7-2 with TRBJ2-5; possibly TRBD1 for D (6 bases). The V end lost 5 bases, the J end lost 2 bases, and 15 bases lay between the germline ends. CDR1 and CDR2 (germline): SGHTA, FQGNSA. This CDR3 region has 15 residues. CDR3 DNA: TGTGCCAGCAGCACAGTGACAGGTCCGCAAGAGACCCAGTACTTC. As protein: CASSTVTGPQETQYF.

The chain has TRBV4-3 and TRBJ1-3, with D possibly being TRBD1 (5 bases). Germline-derived CDR1 and CDR2 are LGHNA and YSLEER. This CDR3 has 14 residues. V lost 4 bases and J lost 0, with 7 bases in between. CDR3 in amino acids: CASSPGGSGNTIYF. The CDR3 bases are TGCGCCAGCAGCCCCGGGGGCTCTGGAAACACCATATATTTT.

The rearrangement links TRBV2 to TRBJ2-7, with 9 bases fitting TRBD2. This CDR3 spans 14 amino acids. Germline-derived CDR1 and CDR2 are SNHLY and FYNNEI. V was clipped by 4 bases and J by 0 bases; unmatched bases: 1. CDR3 sequence reads: CASSVSGSSYEQYF. The DNA of the CDR3 is TGTGCCAGCAGTGTTAGCGGGAGCTCCTACGAGCAGTACTTC.

Only a few counts were recorded for this clone. V gene TRBV21-1 combines with J gene TRBJ2-7; the table gives TRBD2 as D, unverified against the DNA. TRBV21-1 is a listed pseudogene. The CDR3 is 12 amino acids. The DNA for the CDR3 is TGTGCCAGCAGCAAAGCGAGAAACGAGCAGTACTTC. Encoded protein: CASSKARNEQYF.